Sequencing of this T cell receptor (beta chain) was carried out in a study of blood T cell repertoires in COVID-19. With 0 bases removed from V and 8 bases from J, the gap between germline ends came to 13 bases. The CDR3 is 14 residues long. The V gene's germline CDR1 is SGHTA and CDR2 FQGNSA. This table comes from immunoSEQ multiplex PCR, and its TCRdb copy is limited to in-frame clones, with some not included. The sample lists about 180,000 clones; about 90% were seen once. This TCR derives from a woman between 18 and 30 years old who had recovered from COVID-19. The chain couples TRBV7-2 to TRBJ1-2, with D possibly TRBD1 on 6 matching bases. The sequenced sample consisted of PBMCs or T cells enriched from blood (not recorded which). In DNA form, the CDR3 reads TGTGCCAGCAGCTTAGCCAGCAGGGGCGGGGGCTACACCTTC. Its translation: CASSLASRGGGYTF.